The next 9 T cell receptor beta chains were all read from a single sample in a study of identifying expanded T cells in peripheral blood. Measured with immunoSEQ multiplex PCR; TCRdb has only the in-frame clones, and not every one. The sample holds about 86,000 clones; roughly 84% are singletons and the top ten take 4.5%. The specimen was blood. The receptors derive from a person aged 18-70 years in good health.

This clone was seen a single time. The genes are TRBV19 and TRBJ2-1; no definite D call. The germline V gene encodes CDR1 LNHDA and CDR2 SQIVND (reference sequence). The germline V and J ends were trimmed by 1 base and 0 bases, with 7 bases remaining between them. CDR3 length: 15 residues. The CDR3 nucleotides read TGTGCCAGTAGTATAGGGTCAAGCTCCTACAATGAGCAGTTCTTC. It specifies CASSIGSSSYNEQFF.

The chain recombines TRBV28 with TRBJ2-5; D perhaps matches TRBD2 (6 bases). CDR3 size: 15 residues. Trimming cost V 5 bases and J 5 bases, with 18 bases left between them. Germline V gives CDR1 MDHEN, CDR2 SYDVKM. The CDR3 coding sequence is TGTGCCAGCAGTCCCCCCGGGGGTCGGCATGAGACCCAGTACTTC. Protein: CASSPPGGRHETQYF.

The chain combines TRBV6-5 with TRBJ2-3; no clear D gene. V was trimmed by 9 bases and J by 4 bases, leaving 11 bases between them. In germline, CDR1 is MNHEY, CDR2 SVGAGI. The CDR3 is 12 residues long. CDR3 amino acids: CASCVRADTQYF. CDR3 coding DNA: TGTGCCAGTTGTGTCCGGGCAGATACGCAGTATTTT.

V usage is TRBV18 and J usage is TRBJ1-4, with 7 positions matching TRBD1. The germline CDR1 and CDR2 sequences are KGHSH and LQKENI. J was trimmed by 6 bases and V by 6 bases; bases with no gene match: 10. The CDR3 runs to 15 residues. CDR3 loop: CASSLRGGADEKLFF. Here the CDR3 DNA reads TGTGCCAGCTCTCTCCGAGGGGGCGCAGATGAAAAACTGTTTTTT.

The table lists this clone with a few counts. V is TRBV30 and J is TRBJ1-2; unclear D gene. The CDR3 loop spans 14 amino acids. Germline V gives CDR1 GTSNPN, CDR2 SVGIG (reference sequence). Deletions cut 1 base from V and 5 bases from J, with 14 bases between. CDR3 DNA sequence: TGTGCCTGGAGTGGCACAGCCAGTCCTTATGGCTACACCTTC. Translation gives CAWSGTASPYGYTF. Full variable domain (rest looked up from reference TRBV30 and TRBJ1-2): SQTIHQWPATLVQPVGSPLSLECTVEGTSNPNLYWYRQAAGRGLQLLFYSVGIGQISSEVPQNLSASRPQDRQFILSSKKLLLSDSGFYLCAWSGTASPYGYTFGSGTRLTVV.

The chain carries TRBV5-1 and TRBJ2-2; 8 bases are a match to TRBD1. CDR3 length: 13 residues. The V and J ends lost 4 bases and 7 bases, in that order; junction bases with no gene match: 3. CDR1 is SGHRS, CDR2 YFSETQ, per germline. The CDR3 nucleotides read TGCGCCAGCAGCCAGGGGGCAAACGGGGAGCTGTTTTTT. The encoded protein is CASSQGANGELFF. The entire variable domain, with the rest obtained from reference TRBV5-1 and TRBJ2-2, is as follows: KAGVTQTPRYLIKTRGQQVTLSCSPISGHRSVSWYQQTPGQGLQFLFEYFSETQRNKGNFPGRFSGRQFSNSRSEMNVSTLELGDSALYLCASSQGANGELFFGEGSRLTVL.

The chain has TRBV13 and TRBJ2-1; 9 nucleotides agree with TRBD1. This CDR3 has 16 amino acids. Germline V gene lookup returns CDR1 PRHDT and CDR2 FYEKMQ (reference sequence). V was clipped by 5 bases and J by 1 base; unmatched bases: 6. The CDR3 loop is CASSDRQGGSYNEQFF. Written as DNA, the CDR3 is TGTGCCAGCAGCGACCGACAGGGGGGGTCCTACAATGAGCAGTTCTTC.

V and J are TRBV7-9 and TRBJ2-4; 8 nucleotides align to TRBD2. Germline V gene lookup returns CDR1 SEHNR and CDR2 FQNEAQ (reference sequence). After removal of 4 bases from V and 5 bases from J, the junction contained 16 bases not matched to a gene. There are 18 residues in the CDR3. CDR3 DNA: TGTGCCAGCAGCTCCCTCCTAAACCGGGGGGGCAGTCAAAACATTCAGTACTTC. This codes for CASSSLLNRGGSQNIQYF.

The chain uses TRBV4-1 and TRBJ2-2; 7 bases line up with TRBD1. Germline assignment: CDR1 MGHRA and CDR2 YSYEKL. V lost 1 base and J lost 8; bases outside the gene matches: 7. The CDR3 sequence is 15 residues long. The chain's CDR3 is CASSQAEGAAGELFF. CDR3 bases: TGCGCCAGCAGCCAAGCCGAGGGGGCCGCTGGGGAGCTGTTTTTT.